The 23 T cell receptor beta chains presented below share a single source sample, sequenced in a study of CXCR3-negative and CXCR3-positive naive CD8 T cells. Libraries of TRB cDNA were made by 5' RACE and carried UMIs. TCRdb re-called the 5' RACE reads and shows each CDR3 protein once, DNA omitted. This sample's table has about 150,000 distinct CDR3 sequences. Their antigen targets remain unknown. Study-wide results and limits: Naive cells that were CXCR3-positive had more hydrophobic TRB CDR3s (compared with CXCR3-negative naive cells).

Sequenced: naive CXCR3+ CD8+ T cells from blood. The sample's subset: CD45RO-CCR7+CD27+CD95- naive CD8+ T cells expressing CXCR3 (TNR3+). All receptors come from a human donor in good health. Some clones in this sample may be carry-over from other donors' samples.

The chain's CDR3 is CASSPPGAYEQYF. The genes are TRBV18 and TRBJ2-7. CDR3 length: 13 amino acids. CDR1 and CDR2 (germline): KGHSH, LQKENI. Together with reference TRBV18 and TRBJ2-7, the CDR3 gives the full variable domain: NAGVMQNPRHLVRRRGQEARLRCSPMKGHSHVYWYRQLPEEGLKFMVYLQKENIIDESGMPKERFSAEFPKEGPSILRIQQVVRGDSAAYFCASSPPGAYEQYFGPGTRLTVT.

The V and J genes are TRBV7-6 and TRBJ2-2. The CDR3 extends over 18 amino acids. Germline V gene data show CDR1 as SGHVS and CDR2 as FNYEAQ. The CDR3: CASSHEQPTWANTGELFF.

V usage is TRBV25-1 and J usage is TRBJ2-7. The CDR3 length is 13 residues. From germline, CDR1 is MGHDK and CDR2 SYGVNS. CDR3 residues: CASGGTFTYEQYF.

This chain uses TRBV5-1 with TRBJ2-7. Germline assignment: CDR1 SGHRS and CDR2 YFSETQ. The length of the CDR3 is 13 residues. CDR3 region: CASSLGPANEQYF.

The CDR3 is CASSQGFGRTGVRYTF. The rearrangement joins TRBV4-3 to TRBJ1-2; TCRdb picks TRBD1, but there is no DNA to check that call. Germline V gene sequence: CDR1 LGHNA, CDR2 YSLEER. The CDR3 spans 16 residues.

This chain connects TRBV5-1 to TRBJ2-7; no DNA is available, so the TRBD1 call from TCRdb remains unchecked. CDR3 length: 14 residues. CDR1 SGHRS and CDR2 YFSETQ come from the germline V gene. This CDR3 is CASSPDLDTSEQYF.

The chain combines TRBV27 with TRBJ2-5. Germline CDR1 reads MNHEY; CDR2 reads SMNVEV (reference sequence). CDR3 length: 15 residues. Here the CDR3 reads CASSLSDVWRETQYF.

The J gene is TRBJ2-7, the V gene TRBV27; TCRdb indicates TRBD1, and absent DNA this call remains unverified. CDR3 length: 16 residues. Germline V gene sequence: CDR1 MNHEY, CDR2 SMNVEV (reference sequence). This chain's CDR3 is CASSLRSGGSVYEQYF.

The CDR3 protein is CASSFSTGAYEQYF. This sequence joins TRBV5-1 and TRBJ2-7. The CDR3 is made up of 14 amino acids. The germline V gene has CDR1 SGHRS and CDR2 YFSETQ.

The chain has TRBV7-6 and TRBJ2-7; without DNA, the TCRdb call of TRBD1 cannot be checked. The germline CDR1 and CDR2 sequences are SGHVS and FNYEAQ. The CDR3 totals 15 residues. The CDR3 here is CASSSTTGNSYEQYF.

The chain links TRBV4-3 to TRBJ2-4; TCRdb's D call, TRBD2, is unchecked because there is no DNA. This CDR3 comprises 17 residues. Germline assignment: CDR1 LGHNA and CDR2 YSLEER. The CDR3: CASSQSAGRPAKNIQYF.

CDR3 region: CASSRFRNTEAFF. This rearrangement joins TRBV12-3 or TRBV12-4 to TRBJ1-1. The length of the CDR3 is 13 residues.

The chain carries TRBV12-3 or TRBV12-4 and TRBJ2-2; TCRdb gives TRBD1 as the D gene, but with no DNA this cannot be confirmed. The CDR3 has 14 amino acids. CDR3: CASTSGDGTGELFF.

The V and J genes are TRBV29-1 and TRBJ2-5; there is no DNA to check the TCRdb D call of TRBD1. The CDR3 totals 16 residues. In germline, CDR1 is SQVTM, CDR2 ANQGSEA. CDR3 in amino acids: CSVEESAGAIQETQYF.

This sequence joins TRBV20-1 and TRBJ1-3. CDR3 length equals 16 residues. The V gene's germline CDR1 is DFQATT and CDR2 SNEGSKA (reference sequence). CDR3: CSARVSNTRSGNTIYF.

The chain's CDR3 is CSVEWTGRNTEAFF. The gene calls are TRBV29-1 and TRBJ1-1; TCRdb's D call, TRBD1, is unchecked because there is no DNA. From germline, CDR1 is SQVTM and CDR2 ANQGSEA. The CDR3 is 14 amino acids.

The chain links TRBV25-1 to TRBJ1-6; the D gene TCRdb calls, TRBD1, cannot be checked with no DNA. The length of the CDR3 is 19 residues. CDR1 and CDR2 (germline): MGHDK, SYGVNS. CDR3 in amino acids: CASSEFVPRASSYNSPLHF. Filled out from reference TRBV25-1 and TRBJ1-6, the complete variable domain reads EADIYQTPRYLVIGTGKKITLECSQTMGHDKMYWYQQDPGMELHLIHYSYGVNSTEKGDLSSESTVSRIRTEHFPLTLESARPSHTSQYLCASSEFVPRASSYNSPLHFGNGTRLTVT.

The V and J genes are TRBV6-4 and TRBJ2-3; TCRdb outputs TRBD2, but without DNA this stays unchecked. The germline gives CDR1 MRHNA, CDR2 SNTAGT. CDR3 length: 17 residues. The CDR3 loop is CASSPGLAGAGTDTQYF.

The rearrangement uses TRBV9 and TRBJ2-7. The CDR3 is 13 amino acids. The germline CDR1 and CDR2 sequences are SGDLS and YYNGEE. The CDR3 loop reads CASSVGGRYEQYF. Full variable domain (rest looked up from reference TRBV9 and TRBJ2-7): DSGVTQTPKHLITATGQRVTLRCSPRSGDLSVYWYQQSLDQGLQFLIQYYNGEERAKGNILERFSAQQFPDLHSELNLSSLELGDSALYFCASSVGGRYEQYFGPGTRLTVT.

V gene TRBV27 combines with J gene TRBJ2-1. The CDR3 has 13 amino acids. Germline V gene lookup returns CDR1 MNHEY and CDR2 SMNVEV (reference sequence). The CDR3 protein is CASSLDQSNEQFF.

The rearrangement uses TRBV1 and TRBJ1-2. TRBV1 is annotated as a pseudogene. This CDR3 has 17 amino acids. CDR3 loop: CTSSQDVDGLTNYGYTF.

The CDR3 region is CASSAPGQGVDEQYF. V gene TRBV28 combines with J gene TRBJ2-7; with no DNA, the TCRdb D assignment of TRBD1 cannot be verified. Looked up from germline, CDR1 is MDHEN and CDR2 is SYDVKM. The CDR3 covers 15 residues.

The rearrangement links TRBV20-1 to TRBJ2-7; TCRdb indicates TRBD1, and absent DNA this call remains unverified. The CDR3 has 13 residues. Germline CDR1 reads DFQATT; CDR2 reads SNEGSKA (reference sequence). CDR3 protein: CSARPTPTYEQYF.